These 29 T cell receptor beta chains were sequenced from one sample in a study of T cell responses to AZD1222 COVID-19 vaccine. Sequenced by immunoSEQ multiplex PCR; TCRdb stores in-frame clones only, minus some. The table shows 140,000 or so clones, with about 90% occurring only once. Sequences were derived from peripheral blood, sampled on day 0 of AZD1222 vaccination. These receptors originate from an adult in good health.

The chain employs TRBV27 and TRBJ1-4; D unresolved. Germline V lookup: CDR1 MNHEY, CDR2 SMNVEV (reference sequence). CDR3 length: 14 amino acids. V lost 1 base to trimming and J lost 4 bases, with 7 bases between them. For the CDR3, the DNA is TGTGCCAGCAGTTTATTGGGGAGTAATGAAAAACTGTTTTTT. It is translated as CASSLLGSNEKLFF.

CDR3 protein: CASSFSGSTIYF. Here the CDR3 DNA reads TGTGCCAGCAGTTTTTCAGGGAGCACCATATATTTT. This rearrangement joins TRBV12-3 or TRBV12-4 to TRBJ1-3, with a tentative D call TRBD1 (5 bases). The CDR3 is 12 amino acids. Trimming pared 3 bases from V and 9 bases from J, leaving 9 bases between.

The chain links TRBV29-1 to TRBJ2-7; D is possibly TRBD1 or TRBD2 (6 bases each). Looked up from germline, CDR1 is SQVTM and CDR2 is ANQGSEA. The CDR3 runs 13 residues. The germline V and J ends were trimmed by 6 bases and 6 bases, with 18 bases remaining between them. Here the CDR3 reads CSVRVGGFGEQYF. CDR3 in DNA: TGCAGCGTCCGGGTAGGGGGGTTTGGCGAGCAGTACTTC.

The rearrangement uses TRBV7-2 and TRBJ2-3; D tentatively reads TRBD1 or TRBD2 (6 bases each). Germline assignment: CDR1 SGHTA and CDR2 FQGNSA. The ends were cut back, 5 bases at V and 3 bases at J, with 21 bases in the middle. This CDR3 spans 17 amino acids. The CDR3 sequence: CASSLQGGTTSTDTQYF. CDR3 in DNA: TGTGCCAGCAGCCTACAGGGCGGGACGACCTCGACAGATACGCAGTATTTT.

This chain links TRBV7-9 with TRBJ1-1, with 7 bases aligning to TRBD1. The CDR3 has 15 residues. CDR1 is SEHNR and CDR2 is FQNEAQ in the germline V gene (reference sequence). V lost 5 bases to trimming and J lost 1 base; unmatched junction nucleotides: 7. CDR3 residues: CASSPVQGGNTEAFF. In DNA form, the CDR3 reads TGTGCCAGCAGCCCCGTCCAGGGGGGGAACACTGAAGCTTTCTTT. Filled out from reference TRBV7-9 and TRBJ1-1, the complete variable domain reads DTGVSQNPRHKITKRGQNVTFRCDPISEHNRLYWYRQTLGQGPEFLTYFQNEAQLEKSRLLSDRFSAERPKGSFSTLEIQRTEQGDSAMYLCASSPVQGGNTEAFFGQGTRLTVV.

The gene calls are TRBV5-1 and TRBJ1-3; 9 bases are shared with TRBD1. V gave up 0 bases and J gave up 4 bases; unmatched junction bases: 2. The CDR3 is 15 residues long. The germline gives CDR1 SGHRS, CDR2 YFSETQ. CDR3 sequence reads: CASSLGQGDGNTIYF. The CDR3, as DNA: TGCGCCAGCAGCTTGGGACAGGGGGACGGAAACACCATATATTTT.

The CDR3 sequence is CASSEGGQPQHF. The DNA of the CDR3 is TGTGCCAGCAGTGAGGGGGGGCAGCCCCAGCATTTT. The chain recombines TRBV2 with TRBJ1-5, with D tentatively TRBD1 (5 bases). The germline V gene has CDR1 SNHLY and CDR2 FYNNEI. This CDR3 is 12 amino acids long. Trimming took off 3 bases at V and 7 bases at J, with 7 bases between the two ends. Variable domain in full (rest from reference TRBV2 and TRBJ1-5): EPEVTQTPSHQVTQMGQEVILRCVPISNHLYFYWYRQILGQKVEFLVSFYNNEISEKSEIFDDQFSVERPDGSNFTLKIRSTKLEDSAMYFCASSEGGQPQHFGDGTRLSIL.

The CDR3 nucleotides are TGTGCCAGCAGGCCTCAGACAGACCTCAAGCGGGAACGTCAGTACTTC. Amino acid sequence: CASRPQTDLKRERQYF. The rearrangement uses TRBV7-9 and TRBJ2-5; 7 positions match TRBD2. Germline lookup yields CDR1 SEHNR and CDR2 FQNEAQ (reference sequence). The CDR3 runs to 16 residues. The J segment lost 11 bases and the V segment lost 6 bases, leaving 21 bases of the junction unmatched.

This chain connects TRBV9 to TRBJ1-1, with TRBD1 as a possible D gene (6 bases). The CDR3 extends over 15 amino acids. Germline assignment: CDR1 SGDLS and CDR2 YYNGEE. The ends were cut back, 4 bases at V and 2 bases at J, with 15 bases in the middle. CDR3 nucleotide sequence: TGTGCCAGCAGCTTTAACGCCAGGGGTAACACTGAAGCTTTCTTT. Its protein product is CASSFNARGNTEAFF. The variable domain in full, with the rest retrieved from reference TRBV9 and TRBJ1-1, is DSGVTQTPKHLITATGQRVTLRCSPRSGDLSVYWYQQSLDQGLQFLIQYYNGEERAKGNILERFSAQQFPDLHSELNLSSLELGDSALYFCASSFNARGNTEAFFGQGTRLTVV.

This sequence joins TRBV4-2 and TRBJ1-6, with D uncertain. With 1 base removed from V and 5 bases from J, the gap between germline ends came to 12 bases. CDR3 length equals 16 residues. The germline V gene encodes CDR1 LGHNA and CDR2 YNFKEQ. CDR3 sequence: CASSQVLGENNSPLHF. The CDR3 DNA follows: TGTGCCAGCAGCCAAGTTCTAGGAGAGAATAATTCACCCCTCCACTTT.

CDR3 bases: TGTGCCAGCAGACCTACAGTTGAAGAGACCCAGTACTTC. Protein sequence: CASRPTVEETQYF. V gene TRBV11-2 combines with J gene TRBJ2-5, with D unresolved. V dropped 6 bases and J dropped 3 bases, with 11 bases sitting between them. This CDR3 spans 13 amino acids. The germline V gene has CDR1 SGHAT and CDR2 FQNNGV.

V and J are TRBV20-1 and TRBJ2-3, with 10 bases matching TRBD2. The junction had 12 bases not matched to a gene; V was cut back by 3 bases and J by 6 bases. The CDR3 contains 16 residues. Germline CDR1 DFQATT, CDR2 SNEGSKA (reference sequence). Here the CDR3 DNA reads TGCAGTGCTAGTAAGCTAGCGGGAGCAAGAGGGGATACGCAGTATTTT. It codes for CSASKLAGARGDTQYF.

The chain is built from TRBV9 and TRBJ1-2; D is possibly TRBD1 (6 bases). This CDR3 contains 13 residues. Deletions cut 3 bases from V and 3 bases from J, with 9 bases between. The germline gives CDR1 SGDLS, CDR2 YYNGEE. CDR3 sequence (DNA): TGTGCCAGCAGCGCCCAGGGGTACTATGGCTACACCTTC. Its protein is CASSAQGYYGYTF.

This chain joins TRBV27 and TRBJ1-3; D not certain. Trimming removed 4 bases at V and 0 bases at J, with 10 bases between. Germline loops: CDR1 MNHEY, CDR2 SMNVEV (reference sequence). This CDR3 has 15 amino acids. For the CDR3, the DNA is TGTGCCAGCAGTTCAGCGTCCCACTCTGGAAACACCATATATTTT. Translating it yields CASSSASHSGNTIYF.

The chain uses TRBV5-1 and TRBJ2-3; D possibly uses TRBD1 or TRBD2 (5 bases each). The V end was cut by 1 base, the J end by 0 bases, with 27 bases between. This CDR3 contains 21 residues. Germline loops: CDR1 SGHRS, CDR2 YFSETQ. The CDR3: CASSLSPSHIGTPTSTDTQYF. As DNA, the CDR3 is TGCGCCAGCAGCTTGTCCCCGAGCCACATAGGGACGCCAACTAGCACAGATACGCAGTATTTT.

This chain connects TRBV30 to TRBJ2-7, with 12 nucleotides matching TRBD1. V shed 1 base, J shed 2 bases, and the junction held 9 bases outside the gene matches. Germline lookup yields CDR1 GTSNPN and CDR2 SVGIG (reference sequence). There are 17 residues in the CDR3. CDR3 sequence (DNA): TGTGCCTGGAGTGACACCGGGACAGGGGGCAGCCCCTACGAGCAGTACTTC. Its protein product is CAWSDTGTGGSPYEQYF.

This rearrangement joins TRBV10-3 to TRBJ2-2; D is ambiguous. The CDR3 covers 16 residues. The germline CDR1 and CDR2 sequences are ENHRY and SYGVKD. V was trimmed by 6 bases and J by 4 bases, leaving 18 bases between them. The CDR3 DNA reads as TGTGCCATCAGCGTTACCCCCTCGACACCCACCGGGGAGCTGTTTTTT. Residues: CAISVTPSTPTGELFF.

Only one count was recorded for this clone. This chain links TRBV3-1 (or the pseudogene TRBV3-2) with TRBJ2-3; D ambiguous. In germline, CDR1 is LGHDT, CDR2 YNNKEL (reference sequence). The CDR3 extends over 13 amino acids. Trimming left V 3 bases short and J 3 bases short, with 7 bases between. CDR3 amino acids: CASSQEGTDTQYF. The CDR3 nucleotides read TGTGCCAGCAGCCAGGAAGGGACAGATACGCAGTATTTT.

The chain employs TRBV11-2 and TRBJ2-5; 7 positions agree with TRBD2. The germline CDR1 and CDR2 sequences are SGHAT and FQNNGV. Trimming cost V 3 bases and J 5 bases; bases outside gene matches: 12. The CDR3 contains 16 residues. The CDR3 DNA follows: TGTGCCAGCAGCTTTCCTGGGGGAGGGCCGTTGGAGACCCAGTACTTC. Protein sequence: CASSFPGGGPLETQYF.

This chain links TRBV11-2 with TRBJ1-2; D is uncertain. V lost 0 bases and J 4 bases, leaving 9 bases between the germline ends. The CDR3 contains 14 residues. Germline V gives CDR1 SGHAT, CDR2 FQNNGV. The CDR3 here is CASSLDPVGYGYTF. CDR3 coding DNA: TGTGCCAGCAGCTTAGATCCAGTTGGCTATGGCTACACCTTC.

The rearrangement uses TRBV29-1 and TRBJ1-2; 7 bases fit TRBD1. Germline V gene lookup returns CDR1 SQVTM and CDR2 ANQGSEA. CDR3 length: 15 residues. V lost 4 bases to trimming and J lost 5 bases; unmatched junction nucleotides: 13. In DNA form, the CDR3 reads TGCAGCGTTGTGCCGCTACAGGGGTGGCGGTATGGCTACACCTTC. It specifies CSVVPLQGWRYGYTF.

The chain is built from TRBV5-4 and TRBJ2-5; TRBD1 or TRBD2 may be the D gene (5 bases each). Germline CDR1 and CDR2: SGHNT and YYREEE (reference sequence). Trimming took 3 bases from V and 3 from J, leaving 12 bases between them. CDR3 size: 14 residues. The CDR3 nucleotides are TGTGCCAGCAGCTCGGGACCAGATGAAGAGACCCAGTACTTC. Translated, it gives CASSSGPDEETQYF. The variable domain in full, with the rest retrieved from reference TRBV5-4 and TRBJ2-5, is ETGVTQSPTHLIKTRGQQVTLRCSSQSGHNTVSWYQQALGQGPQFIFQYYREEENGRGNFPPRFSGLQFPNYSSELNVNALELDDSALYLCASSSGPDEETQYFGPGTRLLVL.

J is TRBJ2-7 and V is TRBV19, with TRBD1 as a possible D gene (6 bases). The CDR3 sequence is 17 residues long. Per the germline V gene, CDR1 is LNHDA and CDR2 is SQIVND (reference sequence). Trimming took off 9 bases at V and 2 bases at J, with 26 bases between the two ends. The CDR3 nucleotides are TGTGCCAGCCCTCCCGCATCGGGACAAGGGCCCCCCTACGAGCAGTACTTC. Its translation: CASPPASGQGPPYEQYF.

This clone has just a few counts. This chain connects TRBV7-2 to TRBJ2-3, with 7 bases that match TRBD1. CDR3 length: 16 amino acids. CDR1 and CDR2 from the germline V gene are SGHTA and FQGNSA. J lost 2 bases, V lost 5 bases, and 10 bases had no gene match. The CDR3 coding sequence is TGTGCCAGCAGCCCGGGACAGTCTTTCAACACAGATACGCAGTATTTT. Amino acid sequence: CASSPGQSFNTDTQYF.

The rearrangement joins TRBV28 to TRBJ1-5, with 9 bases that match TRBD1. The length of the CDR3 is 17 residues. The germline CDR1 and CDR2 sequences are MDHEN and SYDVKM. V dropped 6 bases and J dropped 0; count of bases not matched to a gene: 9. CDR3 sequence (DNA): TGTGCCAGCAGAGACCGGGACAGGGCGTATAGCAATCAGCCCCAGCATTTT. Protein product: CASRDRDRAYSNQPQHF.

The chain employs TRBV7-8 and TRBJ1-1; D is undetermined. The CDR3 totals 14 residues. V was pared by 2 bases and J by 3 bases, with 10 bases between. Germline CDR1 and CDR2: SGHVS and FQNEAQ. The CDR3 spells CASSLTVLDTEAFF. In DNA form, the CDR3 reads TGTGCCAGCAGCTTAACAGTTTTGGACACTGAAGCTTTCTTT.

Regarding this clone: This CDR3 is also generated by other DNA sequences in the sample. This chain uses TRBV27 with TRBJ1-2, with 8 bases fitting TRBD1. V was pared by 2 bases and J by 5 bases, with 1 base of the junction left unmatched. Germline V CDR1 and CDR2: MNHEY, SMNVEV (reference sequence). The length of the CDR3 is 13 residues. CDR3 residues: CASSLNRGYGYTF. Here the CDR3 DNA reads TGTGCCAGCAGTTTAAACAGGGGGTATGGCTACACCTTC.

J is TRBJ2-5 and V is TRBV5-4; TRBD2 matches 13 bases. The CDR3 is 16 amino acids. With V trimmed by 2 bases and J by 3 bases, 4 bases remained unmatched. Germline CDR1 SGHNT, CDR2 YYREEE (reference sequence). CDR3 loop: CASSFSLAGGKETQYF. CDR3 in DNA: TGTGCCAGCAGCTTCTCACTAGCGGGAGGGAAAGAGACCCAGTACTTC. Full variable domain (missing parts from reference TRBV5-4 and TRBJ2-5): ETGVTQSPTHLIKTRGQQVTLRCSSQSGHNTVSWYQQALGQGPQFIFQYYREEENGRGNFPPRFSGLQFPNYSSELNVNALELDDSALYLCASSFSLAGGKETQYFGPGTRLLVL.

The chain combines TRBV19 with TRBJ2-2, with 15 bases matching TRBD2. The trim removed 4 bases at V and 4 bases at J, leaving 4 bases unmatched. The CDR3 has 17 residues. In germline, CDR1 is LNHDA, CDR2 SQIVND (reference sequence). Here the CDR3 DNA reads TGTGCCAGTAGTAAAGGGGGACTAGCGGGAGGCACCGGGGAGCTGTTTTTT. Translation: CASSKGGLAGGTGELFF.